The 18 T cell receptor beta chains below come from one sample, sequenced in a study of neurological immune-mediated disorders. One entry per CDR3 protein results from TCRdb running MiXCR on the 5' RACE reads. This repertoire shows more than 45,000 distinct CDR3 sequences, 2% to 2.5% found once; its top ten account for 3%. Sequences were obtained from PBMCs. The receptors were gathered from a man aged 50 to 60 with multiple sclerosis.

The genes are TRBV7-2 and TRBJ2-7; TRBD2 aligns across 8 bases. Germline V gene data show CDR1 as SGHTA and CDR2 as FQGNSA. Trimming cost V 8 bases and J 1 base; bases outside gene matches: 4. The CDR3 covers 13 residues. The DNA of the CDR3 is TGTGCCAGCGGACGGGGGGGTTCCTACGAGCAGTACTTC. Amino acid sequence: CASGRGGSYEQYF. Variable domain in full (rest from reference TRBV7-2 and TRBJ2-7): GAGVSQSPSNKVTEKGKDVELRCDPISGHTALYWYRQSLGQGLEFLIYFQGNSAPDKSGLPSDRFSAERTGGSVSTLTIQRTQQEDSAVYLCASGRGGSYEQYFGPGTRLTVT.

This clonotype was seen at least ten times. This chain links TRBV3-1 with TRBJ1-1; a possible D gene is TRBD1 (6 bases). CDR3 length: 16 amino acids. Germline CDR1 and CDR2: LGHDT and YNNKEL (reference sequence). V gave up 3 bases and J gave up 1 base, with 15 bases separating them. CDR3 nucleotide sequence: TGTGCCAGCAGCCATCTGATTCGGGGGGCGAACACTGAAGCTTTCTTT. It encodes CASSHLIRGANTEAFF.

The V call is TRBV7-6, the J call TRBJ2-2; 9 bases are shared with TRBD1. Germline assignment: CDR1 SGHVS and CDR2 FNYEAQ. The CDR3 runs to 17 residues. Unmatched junction bases numbered 5, after V lost 1 base and J lost 2 bases. In DNA, the CDR3 is TGTGCCAGCAGCTTAGGGTCGGGACAGGGTAACACCGGGGAGCTGTTTTTT. Encoded protein: CASSLGSGQGNTGELFF.

This clonotype was seen many times. The V and J genes are TRBV6-2 or TRBV6-3 and TRBJ2-7; D unclear. The CDR3 sequence is 11 residues long. V lost 2 bases and J 2 bases, leaving 1 base between the germline ends. CDR1 and CDR2 from the germline V gene are MNHEY and SVGEGT. CDR3 protein: CASSYAYEQYF. The CDR3 DNA reads as TGTGCCAGCAGTTACGCCTACGAGCAGTACTTC.

This clonotype was detected many times. The chain is built from TRBV12-3 or TRBV12-4 and TRBJ1-6, with D perhaps matching TRBD1 (5 bases). V lost 6 bases, J lost 8 bases, and 8 bases lay in between. This CDR3 has 12 amino acids. CDR3 amino acids: CASSSGYSPLHF. In nucleotides, the CDR3 is TGTGCCAGCAGCTCAGGGTATTCACCCCTCCACTTT.

In this sample, this clonotype turned up many times. This rearrangement joins TRBV4-3 to TRBJ2-1; TRBD1 might be the D (5 bases). Trimming took off 2 bases at V and 6 bases at J, with 11 bases between the two ends. The CDR3 covers 14 residues. Per the germline V gene, CDR1 is LGHNA and CDR2 is YSLEER. The CDR3, as DNA: TGCGCCAGCAGCCAAAATACAGGACCCAATGAGCAGTTCTTC. Translation: CASSQNTGPNEQFF.

This clonotype was found many times. The chain uses TRBV6-2 or TRBV6-3 and TRBJ2-3; the D gene is possibly TRBD2 (5 bases). CDR1 is MNHEY and CDR2 is SVGEGT in the germline V gene. The CDR3 has 12 amino acids. V was pared by 7 bases and J by 6 bases, with 11 bases between. The CDR3 region has the DNA TGTGCCAGCACCCCGACGGGGGATACGCAGTATTTT. Residues: CASTPTGDTQYF.

This clonotype was counted at least ten times. The CDR3 region has the DNA TGTGCCAGCAGCTTAGACCCACCCTCGCGAAATGAGCAGTTCTTC. As protein: CASSLDPPSRNEQFF. The chain uses TRBV7-9 and TRBJ2-1; D is uncertain. The CDR3 is 15 amino acids. Germline values: CDR1 SEHNR, CDR2 FQNEAQ (reference sequence). Between the trimmed V and J ends, which lost 1 base and 7 bases, there was a span of 14 bases.

The table lists this clonotype with many counts. The V and J genes are TRBV20-1 and TRBJ2-5; perhaps TRBD1 as D (6 bases). The CDR3 is 12 residues long. Germline-derived CDR1 and CDR2 are DFQATT and SNEGSKA (reference sequence). V dropped 5 bases and J dropped 5 bases, with 12 bases sitting between them. CDR3 region: CSAPGERETQYF. The CDR3 bases are TGCAGTGCTCCAGGGGAGCGGGAGACCCAGTACTTC.

This clonotype was counted at least ten times. The V gene is TRBV3-1, the J gene TRBJ2-3; possible D gene TRBD2, 7 bases. V was cut by 4 bases and J by 3 bases, with 17 bases left in between. The germline V gene encodes CDR1 LGHDT and CDR2 YNNKEL (reference sequence). The CDR3 has 16 amino acids. The CDR3 bases are TGTGCCAGCAGCCTGGGCGGGGGCCTGGGTACAGATACGCAGTATTTT. Protein sequence: CASSLGGGLGTDTQYF.

This clonotype was seen ten or more times. The chain employs TRBV9 and TRBJ2-2; D may be TRBD1 (5 bases). V shed 4 bases and J shed 2 bases, with 15 bases lying between them. The CDR3 sequence is 16 residues long. Germline assignment: CDR1 SGDLS and CDR2 YYNGEE. The CDR3 loop reads CASSTGRALNTGELFF. The DNA of the CDR3 is TGTGCCAGCAGCACGGGCAGGGCATTAAACACCGGGGAGCTGTTTTTT.

Ten or more counts support this clonotype. This chain links TRBV6-6 with TRBJ1-3; D gene unclear. The CDR3 sequence is 16 residues long. From germline, CDR1 is MNHNY and CDR2 SVGAGI (reference sequence). V lost 0 bases and J lost 3, with 12 bases in between. This CDR3 is CASSYSRGQVGNTIYF. DNA of the CDR3: TGTGCCAGCAGTTACTCCCGTGGGCAGGTTGGAAACACCATATATTTT.

CDR3 coding DNA: TGTGCCAGCAGTTTGGGCAGGGGAAACACCATATATTTT. Amino acid sequence: CASSLGRGNTIYF. The rearrangement links TRBV12-3 or TRBV12-4 to TRBJ1-3; D not certain. This CDR3 contains 13 residues. V gave up 3 bases and J gave up 4 bases, with 7 bases separating them.

This clonotype was seen at least ten times. The V gene is TRBV7-2, the J gene TRBJ2-5; D may be TRBD1 or TRBD2 (5 bases each). The CDR3 is 15 amino acids. Germline V CDR1 and CDR2: SGHTA, FQGNSA. The germline V and J ends were trimmed by 5 bases and 5 bases, with 18 bases remaining between them. This CDR3 is CASSGTWTAGETQYF. CDR3 DNA sequence: TGTGCCAGCAGCGGGACCTGGACCGCCGGGGAGACCCAGTACTTC.

The sample holds many counts of this clonotype. The V call is TRBV29-1, the J call TRBJ1-2; D remains unclear. CDR1 and CDR2 (germline): SQVTM, ANQGSEA. Trimming left V 1 base short and J 10 bases short, with 16 bases between. The CDR3 is made up of 13 amino acids. The DNA of the CDR3 is TGCAGCGTTGAAGTTGGAGGCGGGAAGGTCTACACCTTC. Protein product: CSVEVGGGKVYTF.

This clonotype has ten or more counts. The V and J genes are TRBV5-5 and TRBJ2-5; the D is unclear. The CDR3 loop spans 14 amino acids. Between the trimmed V and J ends, which lost 0 bases and 4 bases, there was a span of 10 bases. Germline CDR1 SGHKS, CDR2 YYEKEE (reference sequence). The CDR3 loop reads CASSLAVQSETQYF. In DNA, the CDR3 is TGTGCCAGCAGCTTGGCCGTACAGTCAGAGACCCAGTACTTC.

This clonotype showed up many times. The J gene is TRBJ2-7, the V gene TRBV7-2, with unresolved D. CDR1 and CDR2 from the germline V gene are SGHTA and FQGNSA. Trimming cost V 4 bases and J 0 bases, with 4 bases left between them. The CDR3 is made up of 12 amino acids. CDR3 loop: CASSYHSYEQYF. In DNA, the CDR3 is TGTGCCAGCAGCTACCACTCCTACGAGCAGTACTTC. Filled out from reference TRBV7-2 and TRBJ2-7, the complete variable domain reads GAGVSQSPSNKVTEKGKDVELRCDPISGHTALYWYRQSLGQGLEFLIYFQGNSAPDKSGLPSDRFSAERTGGSVSTLTIQRTQQEDSAVYLCASSYHSYEQYFGPGTRLTVT.

In this sample, this clonotype turned up many times. The chain links TRBV6-5 to TRBJ2-1; D gene ambiguous. The germline CDR1 and CDR2 sequences are MNHEY and SVGAGI. The CDR3 consists of 15 residues. Trimming shortened V by 4 bases and J by 3 bases, and 13 bases separated the two germline ends. This CDR3 is CASSSLGLVYNEQFF. CDR3 bases: TGTGCCAGCAGTTCATTGGGGTTAGTCTACAATGAGCAGTTCTTC.